The 27 T cell receptor beta chains below all came from one sample that was sequenced in a study of blood T cells in healthy people across ages. The authors ran a second PCR of roughly 6 to 12 cycles using a sample-barcoded 5' primer and a J-beta primer mix. TCRdb itself ran the 5' RACE reads through MiXCR, one entry per CDR3 protein. The profile covers approximately 810,000 distinct CDR3 sequences, with under 40% appearing a single time and around 13% taken by the ten largest. Sequences were obtained from blood. These TCRs come from a man aged 18 to 30 in good health.

This clonotype was counted only a few times. The chain recombines TRBV10-3 with TRBJ2-1, with a tentative D call TRBD2 (5 bases). Trimming pared 10 bases from V and 5 bases from J, leaving 15 bases between. The CDR3 length is 13 residues. Germline lookup yields CDR1 ENHRY and CDR2 SYGVKD. The CDR3 region is CATTAVLDNEQFF. The CDR3 region has the DNA TGTGCCACTACAGCGGTCCTTGACAATGAGCAGTTCTTC.

V is TRBV7-6 and J is TRBJ2-7; D is ambiguous. Looked up from germline, CDR1 is SGHVS and CDR2 is FNYEAQ. The V end lost 5 bases, the J end lost 4 bases, and 15 bases lay between the germline ends. The CDR3 has 14 residues. CDR3 DNA: TGTGCCAGCAGCCCCCAAGTGCACGGTTACGAGCAGTACTTC. It encodes CASSPQVHGYEQYF.

CDR3 in DNA: TGCGCCAGCAGCCAAGCCCGGTCCCCGGGGGGTGAGCAGTACTTC. Encoded protein: CASSQARSPGGEQYF. The genes are TRBV4-3 and TRBJ2-7; 7 nucleotides line up with TRBD2. The V gene's germline CDR1 is LGHNA and CDR2 YSLEER. The CDR3 has 15 amino acids. V lost 1 base to trimming and J lost 7 bases; unmatched junction nucleotides: 10.

This rearrangement joins TRBV7-2 to TRBJ2-1; 7 bases line up with TRBD1. Germline V gene lookup returns CDR1 SGHTA and CDR2 FQGNSA. J lost 5 bases, V lost 5 bases, and 12 bases had no gene match. This CDR3 region has 16 residues. CDR3 nucleotide sequence: TGTGCCAGCAGCGGAGACAGGGAAAGACATAACAATGAGCAGTTCTTC. Its translation is CASSGDRERHNNEQFF.

In this sample, this clonotype turned up a few times. The V gene is TRBV18, the J gene TRBJ2-3; TRBD2 matches 8 bases. The ends lost 6 bases at V and 3 bases at J; junction bases unmatched: 8. The CDR3 spans 15 residues. Germline CDR1 reads KGHSH; CDR2 reads LQKENI. This CDR3 reads CASSPRAGDTDTQYF. The CDR3, as DNA: TGTGCCAGCTCCCCGAGAGCGGGGGATACAGATACGCAGTATTTT. The complete variable domain, with remaining parts taken from reference TRBV18 and TRBJ2-3, reads NAGVMQNPRHLVRRRGQEARLRCSPMKGHSHVYWYRQLPEEGLKFMVYLQKENIIDESGMPKERFSAEFPKEGPSILRIQQVVRGDSAAYFCASSPRAGDTDTQYFGPGTRLTVL.

This clonotype was detected only once. This chain links TRBV12-3 or TRBV12-4 with TRBJ2-3; tentatively, D is TRBD1 or TRBD2 (5 bases each). Trimming removed 6 bases at V and 4 bases at J, with 11 bases between. The CDR3 length is 13 residues. This chain's CDR3 is CASRTGSADTQYF. CDR3 in DNA: TGTGCCAGCAGAACAGGTAGCGCAGATACGCAGTATTTT.

J is TRBJ1-3 and V is TRBV7-2, with D possibly matching TRBD1 (6 bases). The V and J ends lost 5 bases and 8 bases respectively, with 19 bases between them. The germline V gene encodes CDR1 SGHTA and CDR2 FQGNSA. CDR3 length: 15 residues. This CDR3 reads CASSRRDTGVDTIYF. CDR3 nucleotide sequence: TGTGCCAGCAGCCGGCGGGACACCGGCGTCGACACCATATATTTT.

The genes are TRBV11-2 and TRBJ2-5, with D perhaps matching TRBD2 (5 bases). Germline-derived CDR1 and CDR2 are SGHAT and FQNNGV. The V and J ends lost 1 base and 1 base respectively, with 10 bases between them. The CDR3 is made up of 15 amino acids. CDR3 sequence reads: CASSLGGKPQETQYF. DNA of the CDR3: TGTGCCAGCAGCTTAGGAGGGAAGCCCCAAGAGACCCAGTACTTC.

In its sample, this clonotype was seen many times. The chain carries TRBV12-5 and TRBJ2-7; 7 bases agree with TRBD1. With V trimmed by 6 bases and J by 3 bases, 5 bases remained unmatched. Per the germline V gene, CDR1 is LGHNT and CDR2 is FRNRAP. The length of the CDR3 is 13 residues. CDR3: CASGLGTDYEQYF. The CDR3 DNA reads TGTGCTAGTGGCCTTGGGACAGACTACGAGCAGTACTTC. Full variable domain (rest looked up from reference TRBV12-5 and TRBJ2-7): DARVTQTPRHKVTEMGQEVTMRCQPILGHNTVFWYRQTMMQGLELLAYFRNRAPLDDSGMPKDRFSAEMPDATLATLKIQPSEPRDSAVYFCASGLGTDYEQYFGPGTRLTVT.

This clonotype has a handful of counts. The genes are TRBV3-1 and TRBJ2-3, with TRBD2 matching over 7 bases. Germline-derived CDR1 and CDR2 are LGHDT and YNNKEL (reference sequence). The CDR3 runs to 14 residues. J gave up 9 bases and V 1 base, and 7 bases lay outside the gene matches. CDR3 DNA sequence: TGTGCCAGCAGCCAAGGCCTAGCGGATCCAACGCAGTATTTT. Encoded protein: CASSQGLADPTQYF.

This clonotype occurred a few times. The chain recombines TRBV27 with TRBJ1-5; unclear D gene. The CDR3 has 14 amino acids. The germline gives CDR1 MNHEY, CDR2 SMNVEV (reference sequence). Trimming removed 4 bases at V and 1 base at J, with 8 bases between. CDR3 nucleotides: TGTGCCAGCAGTTACGCAGTGAGCAATCAGCCCCAGCATTTT. It specifies CASSYAVSNQPQHF.

The rearrangement joins TRBV7-8 to TRBJ1-5, with TRBD1 matching over 8 bases. This CDR3 has 16 residues. Germline CDR1 SGHVS, CDR2 FQNEAQ. After removal of 5 bases from V and 4 bases from J, the junction contained 10 bases not matched to a gene. In DNA, the CDR3 is TGTGCCAGCAGCCCCGTTGGGACAGGAGTAAATCAGCCCCAGCATTTT. Translation gives CASSPVGTGVNQPQHF.

This CDR3 is CSARVAVEQPQHF. The CDR3 nucleotides read TGCAGTGCTAGAGTAGCGGTCGAGCAGCCCCAGCATTTT. The V call is TRBV20-1, the J call TRBJ1-5, with D unresolved. V gave up 1 base and J gave up 7 bases, with 11 bases separating them. Germline V gene data show CDR1 as DFQATT and CDR2 as SNEGSKA (reference sequence). There are 13 residues in the CDR3.

In its sample, this clonotype was seen many times. V and J are TRBV5-1 and TRBJ2-7, with D perhaps TRBD2 (5 bases). CDR1 and CDR2 (germline): SGHRS, YFSETQ. The V and J ends lost 0 bases and 7 bases respectively, with 11 bases between them. The CDR3 consists of 13 residues. Here the CDR3 DNA reads TGCGCCAGCAGCTTGGATTCGGGGAGTGAGCAGTACTTC. Translation gives CASSLDSGSEQYF.

This clonotype was picked up a small number of times. This chain uses TRBV2 with TRBJ1-5; D might be TRBD1 (5 bases). Between the trimmed V and J ends, which lost 8 bases and 7 bases, there was a span of 24 bases. Germline CDR1 SNHLY, CDR2 FYNNEI. The CDR3 loop spans 16 amino acids. For the CDR3, the DNA is TGTGCCAGCCCCTTGCGAAGGGGCCGGTCGGGGCAGCCCCAGCATTTT. This translates into CASPLRRGRSGQPQHF.

The chain has TRBV27 and TRBJ1-1; D possibly corresponds to TRBD1 (6 bases). Trimming removed 3 bases at V and 3 bases at J, with 14 bases between. The CDR3 is 15 residues long. Germline V CDR1 and CDR2: MNHEY, SMNVEV (reference sequence). The chain's CDR3 is CASSFAADRYTEAFF. The CDR3 DNA follows: TGTGCCAGCAGTTTTGCTGCCGACAGGTACACTGAAGCTTTCTTT.

CDR3 DNA sequence: TGTGCCAGCATTGACCCGGAACCTAAGACGCAGTATTTT. It translates to CASIDPEPKTQYF. The chain employs TRBV7-6 and TRBJ2-3, with no clear D. Germline V gene sequence: CDR1 SGHVS, CDR2 FNYEAQ. V lost 7 bases, J lost 9 bases, and 17 bases lay in between. The CDR3 consists of 13 residues. Based on the CDR3 plus reference TRBV7-6 and TRBJ2-3, the full variable domain is GAGVSQSPRYKVTKRGQDVALRCDPISGHVSLYWYRQALGQGPEFLTYFNYEAQQDKSGLPNDRFSAERPEGSISTLTIQRTEQRDSAMYRCASIDPEPKTQYFGPGTRLTVL.

V usage is TRBV7-2 and J usage is TRBJ1-4, with TRBD1 matching 7 bases. Germline loops: CDR1 SGHTA, CDR2 FQGNSA. The CDR3 has 14 residues. J gave up 6 bases and V 3 bases, and 4 bases lay outside the gene matches. The CDR3 nucleotides read TGTGCCAGCAGCTTCCAGGGGGGCGATGAAAAACTGTTTTTT. It codes for CASSFQGGDEKLFF.

This clonotype occurred many times. The gene calls are TRBV19 and TRBJ2-7, with D hard to call. This CDR3 spans 14 amino acids. The V gene lost 6 bases and the J gene lost 2 bases, with 14 bases spanning the gap. The germline V gene encodes CDR1 LNHDA and CDR2 SQIVND (reference sequence). CDR3 in amino acids: CASSPGGLTYEQYF. CDR3 DNA sequence: TGTGCCAGTAGCCCCGGTGGCCTAACCTACGAGCAGTACTTC. The full variable domain, with the rest looked up from reference TRBV19 and TRBJ2-7, is DGGITQSPKYLFRKEGQNVTLSCEQNLNHDAMYWYRQDPGQGLRLIYYSQIVNDFQKGDIAEGYSVSREKKESFPLTVTSAQKNPTAFYLCASSPGGLTYEQYFGPGTRLTVT.

The rearrangement joins TRBV20-1 to TRBJ2-5; 10 nucleotides agree with TRBD2. After removal of 4 bases from V and 4 bases from J, the junction contained 3 bases not matched to a gene. CDR1 is DFQATT and CDR2 is SNEGSKA in the germline V gene (reference sequence). CDR3 length equals 13 residues. The CDR3, as DNA: TGCAGTGCTAAGCGGGGGGGCCTAGAGACCCAGTACTTC. It encodes CSAKRGGLETQYF.

Many counts were recorded for this clonotype. The rearrangement links TRBV6-6 to TRBJ2-7, with 8 bases lining up with TRBD2. J lost 4 bases, V lost 9 bases, and 2 bases had no gene match. Germline lookup yields CDR1 MNHNY and CDR2 SVGAGI (reference sequence). The CDR3 length is 11 residues. The CDR3: CASTSGYEQYF. The DNA of the CDR3 is TGTGCCAGTACTAGCGGTTACGAGCAGTACTTC.

The chain combines TRBV5-1 with TRBJ2-3; 7 bases fit TRBD2. The CDR3 is 13 residues long. The V segment lost 0 bases and the J segment 13 bases; nucleotides outside the gene matches: 8. In germline, CDR1 is SGHRS, CDR2 YFSETQ. As DNA, the CDR3 is TGCGCCAGCAGCTTGGCCTTGGGAGGGCAGGAGTATTTT. Translating gives CASSLALGGQEYF.

This clonotype was observed once. The rearrangement links TRBV4-1 to TRBJ2-2, with D possibly matching TRBD1 (5 bases). V lost 7 bases to trimming and J lost 7 bases, with 7 bases between them. The CDR3 totals 11 residues. Germline assignment: CDR1 MGHRA and CDR2 YSYEKL. The CDR3 DNA sequence: TGCGCCAGCACTAGGGGCGGGGAGCTGTTTTTT. It specifies CASTRGGELFF.

This clonotype was detected many times. This chain connects TRBV20-1 to TRBJ2-7, with 9 bases matching TRBD1. In germline, CDR1 is DFQATT, CDR2 SNEGSKA (reference sequence). J gave up 5 bases and V 2 bases, and 10 bases lay outside the gene matches. CDR3 length: 15 residues. DNA of the CDR3: TGCAGTGCTAGAAAAACGGGACAGGGTATCCACGAGCAGTACTTC. Residues: CSARKTGQGIHEQYF.

To note about this clonotype: A much larger clone lies one base from this, so it may be a read error. The chain has TRBV29-1 and TRBJ2-3; perhaps TRBD2 as D (6 bases). In germline, CDR1 is SQVTM, CDR2 ANQGSEA. Trimming took 4 bases from V and 10 from J, leaving 12 bases between them. This CDR3 spans 11 amino acids. CDR3 sequence: CSVVPGDAQYF. The CDR3 DNA reads as TGCAGCGTTGTTCCGGGGGATGCGCAGTATTTT.

This clonotype was seen only a few times. This rearrangement joins TRBV27 to TRBJ1-2; unclear D gene. CDR3 length: 13 amino acids. The V gene's germline CDR1 is MNHEY and CDR2 SMNVEV (reference sequence). V was pared by 5 bases and J by 8 bases, with 15 bases between. CDR3 region: CASSPLMGNGYTF. CDR3 DNA sequence: TGTGCCAGCAGTCCCCTAATGGGGAACGGCTACACCTTC.

The chain is built from TRBV6-5 and TRBJ2-1, with TRBD2 identical over 7 bases. This CDR3 contains 16 residues. The V gene's germline CDR1 is MNHEY and CDR2 SVGAGI. V lost 6 bases to trimming and J lost 6 bases; unmatched junction nucleotides: 14. The CDR3 loop reads CASRPAGDFSVNEQFF. CDR3 coding DNA: TGTGCCAGCAGGCCGGCGGGAGACTTTAGCGTCAATGAGCAGTTCTTC.